Listed below are T cell receptor beta chains from one sample, sequenced in a study of human T cells and chemical hapten exposure. MiXCR, run by TCRdb on the RACE reads, gives a single entry per CDR3 protein. The sample comprises roughly 100,000 distinct CDR3 sequences, less than 14% of which are singletons, and about 3% rests with the top ten. The specimen comprised whole blood, sampled in connection with sensitization to the hapten diphenylcyclopropenone (DPC). Source of these receptors: an older woman with alopecia areata. Some clones in this sample may be carry-over from other donors' samples. Each CDR3 is given with its conserved first and last residue. The order of the fields is CDR3 DNA, CDR3 protein, clone size, D gene, V gene, J gene. D genes are given only for firm matches. Only part of the rows carry a size: once, few, many, or a class if the clone is expanded.

DNA: TGTGCCAGCAGCTTAGGCCAGGGGGAAGAGACCCAGTACTTC
CDR3: CASSLGQGEETQYF
size: many
D: TRBD1
V: TRBV7-6
J: TRBJ2-5

DNA: TGTGCCAGCTCACCGCCGACTAGCTTCCACGAGCAGTACTTC
CDR3: CASSPPTSFHEQYF
size: many
D: TRBD2
V: TRBV18
J: TRBJ2-7

DNA: TGTGCCAGCAGCTCCACTGGACAGGACATCTCTGGAAACACCATATATTTT
CDR3: CASSSTGQDISGNTIYF
size: many
D: TRBD1
V: TRBV14
J: TRBJ1-3

DNA: TGCAGTGCTAGTAACAGCATGAACACTGAAGCTTTCTTT
CDR3: CSASNSMNTEAFF
size: many
D: .
V: TRBV20-1
J: TRBJ1-1

DNA: TGTGCCACACCTCTCGGGACAAAGTCCTACGAGCAGTACTTC
CDR3: CATPLGTKSYEQYF
size: .
D: .
V: TRBV21-1
J: TRBJ2-7

DNA: TGTGCCAGCAGCCACCCCTCGAGTTCGGGGTCTGCGAATTCACCCCTCCACTTT
CDR3: CASSHPSSSGSANSPLHF
size: many
D: .
V: TRBV4-2
J: TRBJ1-6

DNA: TGTGCCAGCAGCTTAGCGCTAGCGGGGGGGCACGGGGAGCTGTTTTTT
CDR3: CASSLALAGGHGELFF
size: few
D: TRBD2
V: TRBV7-2
J: TRBJ2-2

DNA: TGCGCCAGCAGCCAAGATCGGGTGAACTATGACTACACCTTC
CDR3: CASSQDRVNYDYTF
size: .
D: .
V: TRBV4-1
J: TRBJ1-2

DNA: TGTGCCAGCAGCCGGGGACAGGACTCCTACGAGCAGTACTTC
CDR3: CASSRGQDSYEQYF
size: .
D: TRBD1
V: TRBV6-5
J: TRBJ2-7

DNA: TGTGCCAGCAACGATGGAGGGCTAAACAATGAGCAGTTCTTC
CDR3: CASNDGGLNNEQFF
size: few
D: .
V: TRBV2
J: TRBJ2-1

DNA: TGTGCCACCAGTCCCTTGGGGCAGGAGAGCAATGAGCAGTTCTTC
CDR3: CATSPLGQESNEQFF
size: many
D: .
V: TRBV24-1
J: TRBJ2-1

DNA: TGCGCCAGCAGCTCGGACGAGGACAGCCAAGAGACCCAGTACTTC
CDR3: CASSSDEDSQETQYF
size: many
D: .
V: TRBV5-1
J: TRBJ2-5

DNA: TGTGCCTGCCTGAGGAAGAACACTGAAGCTTTCTTT
CDR3: CACLRKNTEAFF
size: many
D: .
V: TRBV30
J: TRBJ1-1

DNA: TGTGCCAGCAGTTACTGGGGTTCCGGGGAGCTGTTTTTT
CDR3: CASSYWGSGELFF
size: many
D: .
V: TRBV6-6
J: TRBJ2-2

DNA: TGTGCCAGCAGCTTAGGCGGGACCGGATACAATGAGCAGTTCTTC
CDR3: CASSLGGTGYNEQFF
size: many
D: .
V: TRBV7-2
J: TRBJ2-1

DNA: TGTGCCATCATTTCACAGCACACCGGGGAGCTGTTTTTT
CDR3: CAIISQHTGELFF
size: large
D: .
V: TRBV10-3
J: TRBJ2-2

DNA: TGTGCCAGCAGCCTGGACAGGGCCCCCATGAACACTGAAGCTTTCTTT
CDR3: CASSLDRAPMNTEAFF
size: many
D: TRBD1
V: TRBV6-2/TRBV6-3
J: TRBJ1-1

DNA: TGCGCCAGCAGCCCGCGGACTAGCGGGGGGGCCTACGAGCAGTACTTC
CDR3: CASSPRTSGGAYEQYF
size: .
D: TRBD2
V: TRBV5-1
J: TRBJ2-7

DNA: TGCGCCAGCAGCTTGTTCGGGGGGCAGCGTAGAGAGACCCAGTACTTC
CDR3: CASSLFGGQRRETQYF
size: many
D: .
V: TRBV5-1
J: TRBJ2-5

DNA: TGTGCCAGCAGTTTAGGGGGCCCACTCCGCACAGATACGCAGTATTTT
CDR3: CASSLGGPLRTDTQYF
size: many
D: .
V: TRBV27
J: TRBJ2-3

DNA: TGTGCCAGCAGTTACTCTAGCGGGGGAACCGTTGCCGCAGATACGCAGTATTTT
CDR3: CASSYSSGGTVAADTQYF
size: .
D: TRBD2
V: TRBV6-5
J: TRBJ2-3

DNA: TGCGCCAGCAGCTTGGCCGTGGACAGGGGGCAGAATGAGCAGTTCTTC
CDR3: CASSLAVDRGQNEQFF
size: .
D: TRBD1
V: TRBV5-1
J: TRBJ2-1